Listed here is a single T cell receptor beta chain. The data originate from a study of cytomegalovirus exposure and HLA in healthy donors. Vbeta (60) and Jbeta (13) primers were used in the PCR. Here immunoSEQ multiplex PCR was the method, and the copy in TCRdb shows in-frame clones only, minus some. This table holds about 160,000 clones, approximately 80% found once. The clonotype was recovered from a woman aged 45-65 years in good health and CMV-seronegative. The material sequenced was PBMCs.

In DNA form, the CDR3 reads TGTGCCAGTAGTATAGTTTCAGGTGCGACCCAGTACTTC. Translation: CASSIVSGATQYF. The rearrangement links TRBV19 to TRBJ2-5; D remains unclear. Germline V lookup: CDR1 LNHDA, CDR2 SQIVND (reference sequence). V dropped 1 base and J dropped 7 bases, with 10 bases sitting between them. This CDR3 has 13 amino acids.